This TCR beta chain appears in the sequencing data of a study of identical twins. General study points: Cord blood beta clonotypes that were abundant carried fewer insertions, and memory repertoires showed no such trend.

MiXCR was run by TCRdb on the 5' RACE reads, yielding one entry per CDR3 protein. Of some 230,000 distinct CDR3 sequences detected, roughly 7.1% appear once; the ten largest clones hold more than 12%. Trimming removed 3 bases from V and 8 bases from J; junction bases left unmatched: 6. The V gene's germline CDR1 is SGHAT and CDR2 FQNNGV. The CDR3 sequence is 13 residues long. A word on this clonotype: Its cognate antigen is unknown.

The same data also contributed to another study, on T cells expressing NK-cell markers.

The chain recombines TRBV11-2 with TRBJ1-2; 7 bases line up with TRBD1. The sample comprised CD8+ T cells sorted from blood. This clonotype originated in a woman aged 18 to 35 in good health. The CDR3 protein is CASSLSGTEGYTF. The CDR3 bases are TGTGCCAGCAGCTTGTCGGGGACAGAGGGCTACACCTTC.